This is a list of T cell receptor beta chains from one sample in a study of cytomegalovirus exposure and HLA in healthy donors. TCRdb's copy holds only in-frame clones and misses some; the assay was immunoSEQ multiplex PCR. The sample includes 150,000 or so clones, approximately 78% seen only once; the top ten take roughly 1.5%. Sequencing used PBMCs. Source of these receptors: a female donor in good health and CMV-seronegative. The CDR3 runs from the conserved cysteine through the conserved F or W. A D gene is named only where the DNA matches it firmly. The size of a clone is reported for some rows only, either as once, few or many, or as a class for expanded clones.

>.|TRBV7-3|.|TRBJ2-1
CASSPGGSVYNEQFF
TGTGCCAGCAGCCCCGGTGGTAGCGTCTACAATGAGCAGTTCTTC
>.|TRBV7-8|.|TRBJ1-1
CASSQQENTEAFF
TGTGCCAGCAGCCAACAGGAAAACACTGAAGCTTTCTTT
>.|TRBV6-1|.|TRBJ2-3
CASSGVSVTAGTDTQYF
TGTGCCAGCAGTGGAGTTAGCGTTACTGCGGGCACAGATACGCAGTATTTT
>.|TRBV11-3|TRBD1|TRBJ1-1
CASSSRTGNTEAFF
TGTGCCAGCAGCTCCCGGACAGGGAACACTGAAGCTTTCTTT
>.|TRBV28|TRBD1|TRBJ1-1
CVVDGTGAVGTEAFF
TGTGTCGTGGACGGGACAGGGGCTGTAGGCACTGAAGCTTTCTTT
>.|TRBV7-8|.|TRBJ2-1
CASSLYSSYNEQFF
TGTGCCAGCAGCTTATACAGTTCCTACAATGAGCAGTTCTTC
>.|TRBV28|TRBD1|TRBJ1-5
CASRLLQGNQPQHF
TGTGCCAGCAGACTCCTACAGGGGAATCAGCCCCAGCATTTT
>.|TRBV10-1|TRBD2|TRBJ2-1
CASSDGLAGAGQFF
TGCGCCAGCAGTGATGGACTAGCGGGTGCTGGGCAGTTCTTC
>.|TRBV5-8|TRBD1|TRBJ1-4
CASSPGQHEKLFF
TGTGCCAGCAGCCCGGGACAGCATGAAAAACTGTTTTTT
>.|TRBV21-1|.|TRBJ2-7
CASSKSWTGHYEQYF
TGTGCCAGCAGCAAATCGTGGACAGGACACTACGAGCAGTACTTC
>.|TRBV5-6|TRBD1|TRBJ2-1
CASSLWDRNDNEQFF
TGTGCCAGCAGCTTGTGGGACAGGAACGACAATGAGCAGTTCTTC
>.|TRBV2|TRBD1|TRBJ1-1
CASSDPGQGSTEAFF
TGTGCCAGCAGTGACCCGGGACAGGGTAGCACTGAAGCTTTCTTT
>.|TRBV9|.|TRBJ2-7
CASSVEGDYEQYF
TGTGCCAGCAGCGTAGAAGGGGACTACGAGCAGTACTTC
>.|TRBV29-1|.|TRBJ2-7
CSVARGSSYEQYF
TGCAGCGTTGCGCGGGGAAGCTCCTACGAGCAGTACTTC
>.|TRBV7-6|.|TRBJ1-1
CASSLQGNTEAFF
TGTGCCAGCAGCTTACAGGGGAACACTGAAGCTTTCTTT
>.|TRBV4-1|.|TRBJ1-2
CASSHPRYYGYTF
TGCGCCAGCAGCCATCCCCGGTACTATGGCTACACCTTC
>.|TRBV15|TRBD1|TRBJ1-2
CATSRDGTGGRDYGYTF
TGTGCCACCAGCAGAGACGGGACAGGGGGCCGGGACTATGGCTACACCTTC
>.|TRBV6-1|TRBD1|TRBJ2-7
CASFRTGTYEQYF
TGTGCCAGCTTCCGGACAGGGACTTACGAGCAGTACTTC
>.|TRBV5-6|TRBD1|TRBJ2-3
CASSFYGQGDDTQYF
TGTGCCAGCAGTTTTTACGGACAGGGTGACGATACGCAGTATTTT
>.|TRBV4-1|.|TRBJ1-4
CASSQDGETTNEKLFF
TGCGCCAGCAGCCAAGATGGAGAGACAACTAATGAAAAACTGTTTTTT
>.|TRBV30|.|TRBJ2-4
CAWSVGSTGAKNIQYF
TGTGCCTGGAGTGTAGGTAGCACAGGAGCCAAAAACATTCAGTACTTC
>few|TRBV9|TRBD2|TRBJ2-7
CASSVGLLAAIYEQYF
TGTGCCAGCAGCGTAGGCCTCCTAGCGGCAATCTACGAGCAGTACTTC
>.|TRBV28|.|TRBJ2-7
CASSLHQGKNEQYF
TGTGCCAGCAGTCTGCATCAGGGAAAGAACGAGCAGTACTTC
>.|TRBV30|.|TRBJ1-1
CAWSVRGTEAFF
TGTGCCTGGAGTGTAAGAGGCACTGAAGCTTTCTTT
>.|TRBV4-1|.|TRBJ1-1
CASSQVRVFTEAFF
TGCGCCAGCAGCCAAGTTCGGGTGTTCACTGAAGCTTTCTTT
>.|TRBV27|TRBD2|TRBJ2-3
CASSQTGLAADTQYF
TGTGCCAGCAGCCAAACCGGACTAGCAGCAGATACGCAGTATTTT
>.|TRBV29-1|TRBD1|TRBJ2-2
CSVGQGTNTGELFF
TGCAGCGTCGGACAGGGGACGAACACCGGGGAGCTGTTTTTT
>.|TRBV27|TRBD2|TRBJ2-1
CASSFAGGGNEQFF
TGTGCCAGCAGTTTCGCCGGGGGAGGGAATGAGCAGTTCTTC
>.|TRBV5-1|.|TRBJ1-1
CASSLGSTNTEAFF
TGCGCCAGCAGCTTGGGTAGTACGAACACTGAAGCTTTCTTT
>.|TRBV4-2|TRBD1|TRBJ1-1
CASSQRGQLPLEAFF
TGTGCCAGCAGCCAAAGGGGACAGCTACCACTGGAAGCTTTCTTT
>few|TRBV28|.|TRBJ1-5
CASSSEINQPQHF
TGTGCCAGCAGTTCGGAGATCAATCAGCCCCAGCATTTT
>.|TRBV5-4|TRBD1|TRBJ1-6
CASSLGQGQSPLHF
TGTGCCAGCAGCCTCGGACAGGGACAGTCACCCCTCCACTTT
>few|TRBV11-3|TRBD1|TRBJ2-2
CASSLGTGGFSGELFF
TGTGCCAGCAGCTTAGGGACAGGCGGTTTCTCCGGGGAGCTGTTTTTT
>few|TRBV16|.|TRBJ2-1
CASSPAGAYNEQFF
TGTGCCAGCAGCCCCGCCGGTGCCTACAATGAGCAGTTCTTC
>.|TRBV25-1|TRBD2|TRBJ2-3
CASSHPLAGETDTQYF
TGTGCCAGCAGTCACCCCCTAGCGGGAGAGACAGATACGCAGTATTTT
>.|TRBV7-9|.|TRBJ1-5
CASSSLGAGDQPQHF
TGTGCCAGCAGCTCGCTGGGGGCAGGGGACCAGCCCCAGCATTTT
>.|TRBV6-1|TRBD2|TRBJ2-1
CASSESQLAGARGEQFF
TGTGCCAGCAGTGAATCTCAACTAGCGGGAGCTAGGGGGGAGCAGTTCTTC
>.|TRBV28|.|TRBJ2-1
CASSKGLISYNEQFF
TGTGCCAGCAGTAAAGGACTGATCTCCTACAATGAGCAGTTCTTC
>.|TRBV6-1|.|TRBJ2-7
CASSERGTSSWVYEQYF
TGTGCCAGCAGTGAAAGGGGGACCTCCTCTTGGGTCTACGAGCAGTACTTC
>medium-sized|TRBV7-3|TRBD2|TRBJ2-1
CASSTSGSNNEQFF
TGTGCCAGCAGCACTAGCGGGAGCAACAATGAGCAGTTCTTC
>.|TRBV6-5|TRBD1|TRBJ1-5
CASSYRGTGLNQPQHF
TGTGCCAGCAGTTACCGCGGGACAGGGCTAAATCAGCCCCAGCATTTT
>.|TRBV28|.|TRBJ1-5
CASRQDIQPQHF
TGTGCCAGCAGGCAAGACATTCAGCCCCAGCATTTT
>.|TRBV6-5|.|TRBJ2-1
CASSADYSYNEQFF
TGTGCCAGCAGTGCGGACTATTCCTACAATGAGCAGTTCTTC
>.|TRBV5-8|.|TRBJ2-3
CARGGQDLRTDTQYF
TGTGCCAGGGGGGGGCAGGACCTACGCACAGATACGCAGTATTTT
>.|TRBV27|TRBD2|TRBJ2-1
CASSPRRAGGLLDNEQFF
TGTGCCAGCAGTCCCCGGCGGGCGGGAGGGCTCTTGGACAATGAGCAGTTCTTC
>.|TRBV6-5|TRBD1|TRBJ1-2
CASSSTGSKGYTF
TGTGCCAGCAGTTCGACAGGGTCCAAGGGCTACACCTTC
>few|TRBV7-9|.|TRBJ2-4
CASSSYRVDGIQYF
TGTGCCAGCAGCTCTTACAGGGTAGATGGCATTCAGTACTTC
>few|TRBV28|TRBD1|TRBJ1-2
CASSTIQGARGYTF
TGTGCCAGCAGCACGATACAGGGGGCGCGGGGCTACACCTTC
>.|TRBV7-2|.|TRBJ2-1
CASSLVSGSGYNEQFF
TGTGCCAGCAGCTTAGTCTCGGGTAGCGGCTACAATGAGCAGTTCTTC